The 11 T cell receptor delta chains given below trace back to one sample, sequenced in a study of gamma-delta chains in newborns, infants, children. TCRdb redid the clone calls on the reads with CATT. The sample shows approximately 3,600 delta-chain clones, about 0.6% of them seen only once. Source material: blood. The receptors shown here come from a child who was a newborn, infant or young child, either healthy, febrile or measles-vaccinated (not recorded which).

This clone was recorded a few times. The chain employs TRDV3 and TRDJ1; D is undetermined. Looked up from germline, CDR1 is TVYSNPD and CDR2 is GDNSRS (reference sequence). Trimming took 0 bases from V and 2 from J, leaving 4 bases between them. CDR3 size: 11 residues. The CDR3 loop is CAFRDTDKLIF. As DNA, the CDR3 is TGTGCCTTTAGGGATACCGATAAACTCATCTTT. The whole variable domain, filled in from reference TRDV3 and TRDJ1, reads CDKVTQSSPDQTVASGSEVVLLCTYDTVYSNPDLFWYRIRPDYSFQFVFYGDNSRSEGADFTQGRFSVKHILTQKAFHLVISPVRTEDSATYYCAFRDTDKLIFGKGTRVTVEP.

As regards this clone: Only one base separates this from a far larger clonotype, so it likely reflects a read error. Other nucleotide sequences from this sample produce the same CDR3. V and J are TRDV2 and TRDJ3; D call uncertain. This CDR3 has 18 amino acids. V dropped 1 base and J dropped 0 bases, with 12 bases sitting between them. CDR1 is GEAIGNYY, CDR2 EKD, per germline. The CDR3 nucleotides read TGTGCCTGTGACACTGGAGGATTTAGCTCCTGGGACACCCGACAGATGTTTTTC. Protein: CACDTGGFSSWDTRQMFF.

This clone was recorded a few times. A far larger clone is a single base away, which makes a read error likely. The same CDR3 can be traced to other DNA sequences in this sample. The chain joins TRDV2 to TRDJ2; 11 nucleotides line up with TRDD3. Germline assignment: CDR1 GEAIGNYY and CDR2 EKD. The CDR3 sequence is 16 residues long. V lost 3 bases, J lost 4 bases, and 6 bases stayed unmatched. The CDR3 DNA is TGTGCCTGTGACGGCCTGGGGGATACTCCGACAGCACAACTCTTCTTT. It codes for CACDGLGDTPTAQLFF.

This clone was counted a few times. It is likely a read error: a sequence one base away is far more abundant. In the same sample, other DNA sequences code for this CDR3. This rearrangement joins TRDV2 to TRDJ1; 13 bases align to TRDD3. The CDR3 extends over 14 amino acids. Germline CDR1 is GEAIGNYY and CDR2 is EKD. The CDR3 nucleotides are TGCGCCTGTGACGACTGGGGGATACGCGATAAACTCATCTTT. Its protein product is CACDDWGIRDKLIF.

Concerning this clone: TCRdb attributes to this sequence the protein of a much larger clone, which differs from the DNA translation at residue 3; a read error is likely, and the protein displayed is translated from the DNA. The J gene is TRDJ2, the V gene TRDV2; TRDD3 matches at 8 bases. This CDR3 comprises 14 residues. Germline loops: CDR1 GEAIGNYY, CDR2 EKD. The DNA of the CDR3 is TGTGCCCGTGACACCTGGGGGATGACAGCACAACTCTTCTTT. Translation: CARDTWGMTAQLFF.

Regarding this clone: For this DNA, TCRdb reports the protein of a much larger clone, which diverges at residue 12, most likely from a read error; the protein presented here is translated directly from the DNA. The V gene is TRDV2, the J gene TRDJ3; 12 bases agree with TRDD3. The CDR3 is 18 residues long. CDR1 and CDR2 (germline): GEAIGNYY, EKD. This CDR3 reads CACDKILGDTWGTRQMFF. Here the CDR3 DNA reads TGTGCCTGTGACAAAATACTGGGGGATACCTGGGGCACCCGACAGATGTTTTTC.

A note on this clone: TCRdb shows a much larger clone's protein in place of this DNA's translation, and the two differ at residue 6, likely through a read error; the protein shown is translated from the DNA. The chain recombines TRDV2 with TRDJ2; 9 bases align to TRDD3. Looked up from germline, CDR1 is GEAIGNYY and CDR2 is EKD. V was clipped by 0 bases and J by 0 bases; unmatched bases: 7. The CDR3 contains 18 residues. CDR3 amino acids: CACDTPGDTKALTAQLFF. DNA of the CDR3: TGTGCCTGTGACACCCCGGGGGATACCAAGGCTTTGACAGCACAACTCTTCTTT.

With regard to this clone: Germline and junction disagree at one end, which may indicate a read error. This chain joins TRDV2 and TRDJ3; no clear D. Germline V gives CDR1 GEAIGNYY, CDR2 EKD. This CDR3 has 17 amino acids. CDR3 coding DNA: TGTGCCTGTGACAGTGTGAACACACCGTTGGACACCCGACAGCTGTTTTTC. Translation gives CACDSVNTPLDTRQLFF.

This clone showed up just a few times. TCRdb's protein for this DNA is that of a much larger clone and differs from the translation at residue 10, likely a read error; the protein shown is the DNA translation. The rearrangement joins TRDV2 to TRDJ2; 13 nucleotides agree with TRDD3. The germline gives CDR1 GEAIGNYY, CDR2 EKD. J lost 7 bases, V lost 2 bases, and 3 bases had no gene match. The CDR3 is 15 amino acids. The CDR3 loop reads CACDILGDTIAQLFF. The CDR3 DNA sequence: TGTGCCTGTGACATACTGGGGGATACGATAGCACAACTCTTCTTT.

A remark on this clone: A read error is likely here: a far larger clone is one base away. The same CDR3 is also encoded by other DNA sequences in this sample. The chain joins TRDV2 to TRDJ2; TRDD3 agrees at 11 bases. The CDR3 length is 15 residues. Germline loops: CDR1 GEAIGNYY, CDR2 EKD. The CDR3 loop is CACDTLGDMTAQLFF. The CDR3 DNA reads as TGTGCTTGTGACACACTGGGGGATATGACAGCACAACTCTTCTTT.

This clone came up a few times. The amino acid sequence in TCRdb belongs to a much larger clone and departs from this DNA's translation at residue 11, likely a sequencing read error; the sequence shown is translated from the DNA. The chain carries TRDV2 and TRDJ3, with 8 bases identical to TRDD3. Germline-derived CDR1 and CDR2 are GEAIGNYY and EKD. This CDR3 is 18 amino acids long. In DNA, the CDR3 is TGTGCCTGTGACACGGGGATACCTAGCTCCCGGGACACCCGACAGATGTTTTTC. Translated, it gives CACDTGIPSSRDTRQMFF.